The present T cell receptor beta chain was sequenced within a study of blood T cell repertoires in COVID-19. Study summary: The study drew acute and convalescent COVID-19 samples from the United States, Italy and Spain. Nucleic acid was either cDNA or gDNA, and it came from T cells, B-cell-depleted T cells, or PBMCs.

The method was immunoSEQ multiplex PCR; TCRdb's version includes in-frame clones alone and lacks a portion of them. The table lists about 200,000 clones, approximately 82% of them singletons. Germline-derived CDR1 and CDR2 are MNHEY and SVGAGI. The CDR3 sequence is 15 residues long. Between the trimmed V and J ends, which lost 4 bases and 3 bases, there was a span of 10 bases. The TCR comes from a human donor in a cohort sampled during active COVID-19. The J gene is TRBJ1-6, the V gene TRBV6-5; the D gene is possibly TRBD1 (5 bases). Sequencing input: peripheral blood. In nucleotides, the CDR3 is TGTGCCAGCAGTTCACAGGCATTCTATAATTCACCCCTCCACTTT. This gives the protein CASSSQAFYNSPLHF.